The next 27 T cell receptor beta chains were all read from a single sample in a study of cytotoxic CD8 clonotypes in ibrutinib-treated CLL. Profiled with immunoSEQ multiplex PCR; TCRdb holds only in-frame clones, not every one. This sample has approximately 45,000 clones, with approximately 69% found just once. Specimen: PBMCs, collected after 12 months of ibrutinib treatment. Source of these receptors: a human donor with chronic lymphocytic leukemia.

This clone appeared once. The chain employs TRBV7-9 and TRBJ2-1; tentative D call: TRBD1 (5 bases). Germline CDR1 and CDR2: SEHNR and FQNEAQ (reference sequence). This CDR3 has 13 amino acids. Trimming cost V 3 bases and J 8 bases, with 11 bases left between them. CDR3 in amino acids: CASSLKGKDEQFF. The CDR3 coding sequence is TGTGCCAGCAGCTTGAAGGGGAAGGATGAGCAGTTCTTC.

CDR3 DNA sequence: TGTGCCAGTAGTCTCGGACTAGCGGGGGGGAGTTCCTACAATGAGCAGTTCTTC. As protein: CASSLGLAGGSSYNEQFF. The J gene is TRBJ2-1, the V gene TRBV19; TRBD2 aligns across 15 bases. The ends lost 5 bases at V and 1 base at J; junction bases unmatched: 6. The CDR3 has 18 residues. The V gene's germline CDR1 is LNHDA and CDR2 SQIVND (reference sequence).

This chain uses TRBV7-9 with TRBJ1-1; tentatively, D is TRBD1 (5 bases). Germline CDR1 and CDR2: SEHNR and FQNEAQ (reference sequence). V was pared by 5 bases and J by 3 bases, with 13 bases between. CDR3 length equals 14 residues. The CDR3 sequence is CASSPRDLDTEAFF. CDR3 nucleotides: TGTGCCAGCAGCCCCAGGGATCTAGACACTGAAGCTTTCTTT.

The rearrangement uses TRBV5-1 and TRBJ2-1; D uncertain. The CDR3 totals 15 residues. V was trimmed by 0 bases and J by 5 bases, leaving 12 bases between them. CDR1 SGHRS and CDR2 YFSETQ come from the germline V gene. CDR3 nucleotides: TGCGCCAGCAGCTTGGCCGAAGGTAGACACAATGAGCAGTTCTTC. Translating gives CASSLAEGRHNEQFF.

The chain joins TRBV11-2 to TRBJ2-3; possibly TRBD1 for D (5 bases). CDR3 length: 18 amino acids. Germline CDR1 and CDR2: SGHAT and FQNNGV. V was cut by 2 bases and J by 2 bases, with 20 bases left in between. The CDR3 spells CASSLRSRLRASTDTQYF. The CDR3 DNA follows: TGTGCCAGCAGCTTAAGGTCGCGCCTCAGGGCATCCACAGATACGCAGTATTTT.

The V call is TRBV2, the J call TRBJ2-7; weak D call: TRBD1 (6 bases). V dropped 7 bases and J dropped 0 bases, with 16 bases sitting between them. The CDR3 is made up of 15 amino acids. CDR1 is SNHLY, CDR2 FYNNEI, per germline. DNA for the CDR3: TGTGCCAGCATCAACCGGGACACCTCCTCCTACGAGCAGTACTTC. It encodes CASINRDTSSYEQYF.

The chain has TRBV9 and TRBJ1-1, with no clear D. Germline values: CDR1 SGDLS, CDR2 YYNGEE. Trimming cost V 0 bases and J 2 bases, with 5 bases left between them. The CDR3 contains 13 residues. In nucleotides, the CDR3 is TGTGCCAGCAGCGTAGCGGACAACACTGAAGCTTTCTTT. Protein product: CASSVADNTEAFF.

The J gene is TRBJ1-1, the V gene TRBV2; no clear D. The CDR3 is 14 amino acids. Germline values: CDR1 SNHLY, CDR2 FYNNEI. V lost 3 bases, J lost 0 bases, and 8 bases lay in between. The CDR3 protein is CASSDEYVNTEAFF. The CDR3 DNA reads TGTGCCAGCAGTGATGAATACGTGAACACTGAAGCTTTCTTT.

This clone was picked up a small number of times. The gene calls are TRBV7-6 and TRBJ1-3; no firm D call. This CDR3 has 14 amino acids. Germline V gene sequence: CDR1 SGHVS, CDR2 FNYEAQ. V was clipped by 4 bases and J by 3 bases, with 10 bases between them. This chain's CDR3 is CASSWGGVGNTIYF. The CDR3 nucleotides read TGTGCCAGCAGCTGGGGTGGGGTTGGAAACACCATATATTTT. The variable domain in full, with the rest retrieved from reference TRBV7-6 and TRBJ1-3, is GAGVSQSPRYKVTKRGQDVALRCDPISGHVSLYWYRQALGQGPEFLTYFNYEAQQDKSGLPNDRFSAERPEGSISTLTIQRTEQRDSAMYRCASSWGGVGNTIYFGEGSWLTVV.

V and J are TRBV6-5 and TRBJ1-1; 8 bases match TRBD1. Germline trimming cut 6 bases from V and 4 bases from J; bases unmatched to any gene: 10. Germline CDR1 reads MNHEY; CDR2 reads SVGAGI. The CDR3 extends over 15 amino acids. CDR3 in DNA: TGTGCCAGCAGGCTTACAGGGGGTGTAGGCACTGAAGCTTTCTTT. Translating it yields CASRLTGGVGTEAFF.

The genes are TRBV30 and TRBJ1-6; 7 nucleotides line up with TRBD1. The CDR3 consists of 15 residues. V shed 0 bases and J 9 bases; nucleotides not matched to a gene: 8. CDR1 and CDR2 (germline): GTSNPN, SVGIG (reference sequence). In DNA form, the CDR3 reads TGTGCCTGGAGTGTACCCGGGACAGACCTTTCACCCCTCCACTTT. Translation gives CAWSVPGTDLSPLHF. Together with reference TRBV30 and TRBJ1-6, the CDR3 gives the full variable domain: SQTIHQWPATLVQPVGSPLSLECTVEGTSNPNLYWYRQAAGRGLQLLFYSVGIGQISSEVPQNLSASRPQDRQFILSSKKLLLSDSGFYLCAWSVPGTDLSPLHFGNGTRLTVT.

V usage is TRBV27 and J usage is TRBJ1-6, with D possibly matching TRBD1 (6 bases). V shed 6 bases and J shed 7 bases, with 19 bases lying between them. The CDR3 extends over 16 amino acids. Germline V CDR1 and CDR2: MNHEY, SMNVEV (reference sequence). CDR3 DNA sequence: TGTGCCAGCAGCAACCGGGACACCCTATTGAATTCACCCCTCCACTTT. This sequence encodes CASSNRDTLLNSPLHF.

The chain carries TRBV27 and TRBJ1-2, with a tentative D call TRBD1 (6 bases). V lost 0 bases to trimming and J lost 2 bases, with 13 bases between them. Germline loops: CDR1 MNHEY, CDR2 SMNVEV (reference sequence). The CDR3 covers 16 residues. CDR3 protein: CASSLSRRTANYGYTF. The CDR3 bases are TGTGCCAGCAGTTTATCTAGAAGGACAGCCAACTATGGCTACACCTTC.

This clone has just one count. The chain has TRBV6-5 and TRBJ2-5; weak D call: TRBD2 (5 bases). Germline loops: CDR1 MNHEY, CDR2 SVGAGI. The CDR3 runs 13 residues. The germline V and J ends were trimmed by 0 bases and 5 bases, with 7 bases remaining between them. The CDR3 loop is CASSYSRGETQYF. DNA of the CDR3: TGTGCCAGCAGTTACTCGAGAGGGGAGACCCAGTACTTC.

This chain connects TRBV29-1 to TRBJ1-1, with 7 bases fitting TRBD1. J was trimmed by 4 bases and V by 4 bases; bases with no gene match: 3. The CDR3 consists of 12 residues. CDR1 and CDR2 (germline): SQVTM, ANQGSEA. The CDR3 protein is CSVGDRVTEAFF. The CDR3 DNA follows: TGCAGCGTTGGAGACAGGGTCACTGAAGCTTTCTTT.

This clone was counted only a few times. V usage is TRBV7-9 and J usage is TRBJ1-1; 7 bases map to TRBD1. Trimming at V came to 1 base and at J to 3 bases, leaving 5 bases not matched to a gene. Per germline, CDR1 SEHNR and CDR2 FQNEAQ (reference sequence). This CDR3 has 15 residues. DNA for the CDR3: TGTGCCAGCAGCTTAGTAGGGGGCCGGTACACTGAAGCTTTCTTT. This codes for CASSLVGGRYTEAFF.

The chain has TRBV4-2 and TRBJ1-2; D unclear. Trimming took off 0 bases at V and 4 bases at J, with 9 bases between the two ends. The CDR3 length is 14 residues. Germline-derived CDR1 and CDR2 are LGHNA and YNFKEQ. CDR3 DNA: TGTGCCAGCAGCCAAGAGAGGGCCGCCTATGGCTACACCTTC. This codes for CASSQERAAYGYTF.

The CDR3 here is CASSLPQGGGQGAGNYGYTF. CDR3 nucleotides: TGTGCCAGCAGCTTGCCCCAAGGGGGGGGACAGGGGGCAGGAAACTATGGCTACACCTTC. This rearrangement joins TRBV5-4 to TRBJ1-2; 12 nucleotides align to TRBD1. The germline CDR1 and CDR2 sequences are SGHNT and YYREEE (reference sequence). Germline trimming cut 1 base from V and 2 bases from J; bases unmatched to any gene: 15. The CDR3 length is 20 residues.

The V and J genes are TRBV5-1 and TRBJ1-5; possibly TRBD1 for D (5 bases). CDR1 and CDR2 (germline): SGHRS, YFSETQ. The CDR3 length is 18 residues. V was pared by 4 bases and J by 3 bases, with 23 bases between. CDR3 nucleotides: TGCGCCAGCAGCCCTGGGGGAGGTGCAGGTTGGATCAATCAGCCCCAGCATTTT. It translates to CASSPGGGAGWINQPQHF.

The chain is built from TRBV27 and TRBJ1-4, with 7 bases identical to TRBD1. The CDR3 contains 15 residues. With 5 bases clipped from V and 7 bases from J, the junction kept 10 bases outside the gene matches. Germline values: CDR1 MNHEY, CDR2 SMNVEV (reference sequence). The CDR3 DNA reads TGTGCCAGCAGTACCTCCCGGGACAGATCTGAAAAACTGTTTTTT. This sequence encodes CASSTSRDRSEKLFF.

This chain uses TRBV6-5 with TRBJ1-1, with a tentative D call TRBD1 (5 bases). Germline V lookup: CDR1 MNHEY, CDR2 SVGAGI. This CDR3 is 14 amino acids long. The V end was cut by 8 bases, the J end by 6 bases, with 19 bases between. For the CDR3, the DNA is TGTGCCAGCTTCCTCAGGGAAAAGGGCTCTGAAGCTTTCTTT. Translation: CASFLREKGSEAFF.

The chain couples TRBV5-4 to TRBJ2-7; 14 bases agree with TRBD2. V lost 10 bases, J lost 3 bases, and 15 bases stayed unmatched. CDR1 and CDR2 (germline): SGHNT, YYREEE (reference sequence). The CDR3 runs to 17 residues. CDR3: CAARTRTSGGYFYEQYF. The CDR3 DNA is TGTGCCGCACGCACCAGGACTAGCGGGGGGTATTTCTACGAGCAGTACTTC.

The V call is TRBV4-2, the J call TRBJ1-5; the D gene is possibly TRBD1 (5 bases). This CDR3 contains 18 residues. The germline gives CDR1 LGHNA, CDR2 YNFKEQ. Trimming pared 2 bases from V and 4 bases from J, leaving 21 bases between. The CDR3 DNA sequence: TGTGCCAGCAGCCAAACCCCTTATAGGGGAAGGTCTAATCAGCCCCAGCATTTT. Residues: CASSQTPYRGRSNQPQHF.

This clone was seen more than once but under ten times. The chain recombines TRBV28 with TRBJ1-2; TRBD1 might be the D (5 bases). Germline lookup yields CDR1 MDHEN and CDR2 SYDVKM. V was shortened by 6 bases and J by 3 bases, with 14 bases between the two germline ends. The CDR3 length is 14 residues. The CDR3: CASSVGGRYYGYTF. CDR3 DNA: TGTGCCAGCAGCGTGGGGGGGAGATACTATGGCTACACCTTC.

The genes are TRBV5-1 and TRBJ2-5, with D unresolved. The CDR3 spans 14 residues. Trimming stripped 0 bases from V and 3 bases from J, with 9 bases between. The germline CDR1 and CDR2 sequences are SGHRS and YFSETQ. The DNA for the CDR3 is TGCGCCAGCAGCTTGGGGACCCTAGAAGAGACCCAGTACTTC. It codes for CASSLGTLEETQYF.

This clone was counted ten times or more. The chain carries TRBV7-4 and TRBJ2-1, with D unclear. CDR1 and CDR2 (germline): SGHVT, SQSDAQ. The CDR3 loop spans 17 amino acids. With 6 bases removed from V and 1 base from J, the gap between germline ends came to 19 bases. This chain's CDR3 is CASRPPSGARSYNEQFF. The DNA of the CDR3 is TGTGCCAGCAGACCCCCCTCCGGTGCGAGGTCCTACAATGAGCAGTTCTTC. The entire variable domain, with the rest obtained from reference TRBV7-4 and TRBJ2-1, is as follows: GAGVSQSPRYKVAKRGRDVALRCDSISGHVTLYWYRQTLGQGSEVLTYSQSDAQRDKSGRPSGRFSAERPERSVSTLKIQRTEQGDSAVYLCASRPPSGARSYNEQFFGPGTRLTVL.

The chain is built from TRBV18 and TRBJ2-5, with D tentatively TRBD1 (6 bases). Germline V gene data show CDR1 as KGHSH and CDR2 as LQKENI. The CDR3 runs 15 residues. V shed 3 bases and J shed 5 bases, with 16 bases lying between them. The CDR3 DNA is TGTGCCAGCTCACCCTCGACAGGTTATGAGGAGACCCAGTACTTC. Encoded protein: CASSPSTGYEETQYF.